What follows are 22 T cell receptor beta chains derived from one specimen sequenced in a study of CD8 T cells in Susac syndrome. RNA, at about 0.45 to 1 ug, was reverse transcribed with random hexamers. In TCRdb, the immunoSEQ multiplex PCR reads were re-called with MiXCR into one record per CDR3 protein. Here the sample spans about 80,000 distinct CDR3 sequences, about 92% being singletons. The specimen sequenced was CD4+ T cells from PBMCs. These receptor sequences come from a human donor with Susac syndrome.

The V gene is TRBV3-1, the J gene TRBJ2-7, with a tentative D call TRBD2 (6 bases). Trimming shortened V by 0 bases and J by 2 bases, and 8 bases separated the two germline ends. Germline V lookup: CDR1 LGHDT, CDR2 YNNKEL (reference sequence). The CDR3 spans 14 residues. The CDR3 spells CASSQDLATYEQYF. The CDR3 nucleotides are TGTGCCAGCAGCCAAGATCTAGCGACCTACGAGCAGTACTTC.

J is TRBJ2-3 and V is TRBV20-1, with TRBD2 matching 8 bases. This CDR3 has 15 residues. CDR1 and CDR2 (germline): DFQATT, SNEGSKA (reference sequence). Trimming cost V 3 bases and J 6 bases; bases outside gene matches: 11. CDR3 region: CSASAFPGGPDTQYF. CDR3 nucleotides: TGCAGTGCTAGCGCCTTTCCGGGGGGGCCGGATACGCAGTATTTT.

The V gene is TRBV24-1, the J gene TRBJ2-4; 9 nucleotides align to TRBD2. This CDR3 spans 16 amino acids. V dropped 4 bases and J dropped 1; count of bases not matched to a gene: 4. Germline V gene lookup returns CDR1 KGHDR and CDR2 SFDVKD. CDR3 sequence (DNA): TGTGCCACCAGTGAGGCTAGCGGGATTGCCAAAAACATTCAGTACTTC. The encoded protein is CATSEASGIAKNIQYF.

J is TRBJ2-1 and V is TRBV20-1; 8 nucleotides agree with TRBD2. CDR3 size: 16 residues. Germline V lookup: CDR1 DFQATT, CDR2 SNEGSKA (reference sequence). V trimming: 6 bases; J trimming: 0 bases; junction bases outside the gene matches: 10. CDR3 sequence: CSAVASGGISYNEQFF. In nucleotides, the CDR3 is TGCAGTGCCGTGGCCTCGGGGGGGATCTCCTACAATGAGCAGTTCTTC.

V usage is TRBV29-1 and J usage is TRBJ1-3; D unclear. Per germline, CDR1 SQVTM and CDR2 ANQGSEA. CDR3 length: 12 amino acids. V was clipped by 2 bases and J by 9 bases, with 11 bases between them. This CDR3 reads CSVETKLATIYF. DNA of the CDR3: TGCAGCGTTGAAACCAAGCTCGCCACCATATATTTT.

The chain has TRBV20-1 and TRBJ2-2, with D possibly TRBD1 on 5 matching bases. Germline CDR1 DFQATT, CDR2 SNEGSKA (reference sequence). V was trimmed by 7 bases and J by 2 bases, leaving 8 bases between them. This CDR3 has 12 residues. The CDR3 protein is CSVRDNTGELFF. In nucleotides, the CDR3 is TGCAGTGTCAGGGATAACACCGGGGAGCTGTTTTTT.

This chain joins TRBV20-1 and TRBJ2-5; perhaps TRBD2 as D (5 bases). Germline V gene data show CDR1 as DFQATT and CDR2 as SNEGSKA (reference sequence). Trimming removed 6 bases from V and 7 bases from J, with 18 bases in between. This CDR3 spans 13 amino acids. CDR3 nucleotide sequence: TGCAGTGCCACCTCATCCTCGGCGGGGACCCAGTACTTC. Translating gives CSATSSSAGTQYF.

V gene TRBV6-6 combines with J gene TRBJ2-5; TRBD2 agrees at 8 bases. The CDR3 is 16 amino acids. V was clipped by 2 bases and J by 5 bases; unmatched bases: 10. Germline-derived CDR1 and CDR2 are MNHNY and SVGAGI (reference sequence). In nucleotides, the CDR3 is TGTGCCAGCAGTTACGAGGGGACTAGGGGTGGTGAGACCCAGTACTTC. Residues: CASSYEGTRGGETQYF.

The V call is TRBV2, the J call TRBJ1-5; weak D call: TRBD1 (5 bases). Germline CDR1 SNHLY, CDR2 FYNNEI. With 4 bases removed from V and 1 base from J, the gap between germline ends came to 11 bases. The CDR3 covers 15 residues. The CDR3 protein is CASSGGGTSNQPQHF. In DNA form, the CDR3 reads TGTGCCAGCAGTGGTGGGGGTACCAGCAATCAGCCCCAGCATTTT.

A single count supports this clonotype. The chain has TRBV7-2 and TRBJ1-1; no clear D. The CDR3 has 13 amino acids. V lost 6 bases, J lost 6 bases, and 14 bases lay in between. CDR1 is SGHTA, CDR2 FQGNSA, per germline. CDR3 in amino acids: CASRLNLAAEAFF. CDR3 DNA sequence: TGTGCCAGCAGACTAAATCTAGCAGCTGAAGCTTTCTTT.

This clonotype has only one observation. This chain links TRBV7-2 with TRBJ2-1; 12 nucleotides line up with TRBD2. V shed 0 bases, J shed 4 bases, and the junction held 1 base outside the gene matches. There are 16 residues in the CDR3. Germline CDR1 is SGHTA and CDR2 is FQGNSA. CDR3 region: CASSLAGTSGYNEQFF. The DNA for the CDR3 is TGTGCCAGCAGCTTAGCGGGGACTAGCGGGTACAATGAGCAGTTCTTC.

The rearrangement joins TRBV6-2 or TRBV6-3 to TRBJ2-7; 12 nucleotides agree with TRBD2. Germline assignment: CDR1 MNHEY and CDR2 SVGEGT. Trimming cost V 8 bases and J 0 bases; bases outside gene matches: 20. The CDR3 sequence is 20 residues long. This CDR3 reads CASSRPTSGSYIRTSYEQYF. The CDR3 nucleotides read TGTGCCAGCTCTAGACCGACTAGCGGGAGTTACATCAGGACCTCCTACGAGCAGTACTTC.

The V gene is TRBV4-2, the J gene TRBJ2-5; 13 nucleotides align to TRBD2. The length of the CDR3 is 15 residues. CDR1 and CDR2 (germline): LGHNA, YNFKEQ. Trimming removed 4 bases from V and 4 bases from J; junction bases left unmatched: 3. The CDR3 protein is CASSPRTSGGETQYF. DNA of the CDR3: TGTGCCAGCAGCCCGAGGACTAGCGGGGGAGAGACCCAGTACTTC.

This clonotype was recorded only once. V gene TRBV6-2 or TRBV6-3 combines with J gene TRBJ2-7; D uncertain. Deletions cut 0 bases from V and 4 bases from J, with 13 bases between. CDR1 MNHEY and CDR2 SVGEGT come from the germline V gene. The CDR3 has 15 amino acids. The CDR3 nucleotides are TGTGCCAGCAGTTACTCCGTCTTTGGGCCATACGAGCAGTACTTC. Protein: CASSYSVFGPYEQYF.

This clonotype has only one observation. This rearrangement joins TRBV4-3 to TRBJ1-1, with D maybe TRBD1 (5 bases). The CDR3 is 18 amino acids. Germline V gene data show CDR1 as LGHNA and CDR2 as YSLEER. V dropped 1 base and J dropped 2 bases, with 20 bases sitting between them. The CDR3 nucleotides read TGCGCCAGCAGCCAAGGCTCGGGGGTCTCCTCCCCCAACACTGAAGCTTTCTTT. Protein sequence: CASSQGSGVSSPNTEAFF.

The V and J genes are TRBV12-3 or TRBV12-4 and TRBJ1-5, with D possibly matching TRBD1 (5 bases). The length of the CDR3 is 17 residues. The germline V and J ends were trimmed by 3 bases and 6 bases, with 21 bases remaining between them. CDR3 loop: CASSFKGSGVLGQPQHF. In DNA form, the CDR3 reads TGTGCCAGCAGTTTTAAGGGGAGCGGGGTTTTAGGTCAGCCCCAGCATTTT.

The gene calls are TRBV20-1 and TRBJ2-3, with D unresolved. The germline V gene encodes CDR1 DFQATT and CDR2 SNEGSKA (reference sequence). The length of the CDR3 is 13 residues. V lost 0 bases, J lost 0 bases, and 4 bases lay in between. The CDR3 protein is CSARDLSTDTQYF. DNA of the CDR3: TGCAGTGCTAGAGATCTGAGCACAGATACGCAGTATTTT.

The chain couples TRBV12-3 or TRBV12-4 to TRBJ2-2, with 7 nucleotides matching TRBD1. Losses at the gene ends were 3 bases for V and 2 bases for J; bases not matched to a gene: 3. This CDR3 is 15 amino acids long. CDR3 nucleotide sequence: TGTGCCAGCAGTTTTCGACAGGGTAACACCGGGGAGCTGTTTTTT. As protein: CASSFRQGNTGELFF.

V gene TRBV19 combines with J gene TRBJ2-2; TRBD2 matches 7 bases. J was trimmed by 0 bases and V by 11 bases; bases with no gene match: 12. From germline, CDR1 is LNHDA and CDR2 SQIVND (reference sequence). This CDR3 spans 16 amino acids. The CDR3 sequence is CACSRGGRSNTGELFF. CDR3 nucleotide sequence: TGTGCCTGCAGTCGGGGCGGGAGATCGAACACCGGGGAGCTGTTTTTT.

This rearrangement joins TRBV2 to TRBJ1-5, with 7 bases lining up with TRBD1. Germline trimming cut 6 bases from V and 6 bases from J; bases unmatched to any gene: 11. The CDR3 spans 15 residues. Germline V gene data show CDR1 as SNHLY and CDR2 as FYNNEI. CDR3: CASRAQGVGGQPQHF. The CDR3 nucleotides read TGTGCCAGCAGAGCCCAGGGGGTCGGGGGTCAGCCCCAGCATTTT.

The chain is built from TRBV27 and TRBJ2-2; 7 bases are shared with TRBD2. This CDR3 is built from 15 residues. Germline V gene sequence: CDR1 MNHEY, CDR2 SMNVEV (reference sequence). V shed 1 base and J 5 bases; nucleotides not matched to a gene: 4. CDR3 amino acids: CASSLWGGATGELFF. In DNA form, the CDR3 reads TGTGCCAGCAGTTTATGGGGGGGAGCTACCGGGGAGCTGTTTTTT.

This chain joins TRBV7-2 and TRBJ1-1; 7 bases are a match to TRBD1. Germline trimming cut 5 bases from V and 1 base from J; bases unmatched to any gene: 7. The CDR3 spans 15 residues. Per germline, CDR1 SGHTA and CDR2 FQGNSA. CDR3 nucleotides: TGTGCCAGCAGCCCTACCGGGACAGCGAACACTGAAGCTTTCTTT. It yields the protein CASSPTGTANTEAFF. Filled out from reference TRBV7-2 and TRBJ1-1, the complete variable domain reads GAGVSQSPSNKVTEKGKDVELRCDPISGHTALYWYRQSLGQGLEFLIYFQGNSAPDKSGLPSDRFSAERTGGSVSTLTIQRTQQEDSAVYLCASSPTGTANTEAFFGQGTRLTVV.